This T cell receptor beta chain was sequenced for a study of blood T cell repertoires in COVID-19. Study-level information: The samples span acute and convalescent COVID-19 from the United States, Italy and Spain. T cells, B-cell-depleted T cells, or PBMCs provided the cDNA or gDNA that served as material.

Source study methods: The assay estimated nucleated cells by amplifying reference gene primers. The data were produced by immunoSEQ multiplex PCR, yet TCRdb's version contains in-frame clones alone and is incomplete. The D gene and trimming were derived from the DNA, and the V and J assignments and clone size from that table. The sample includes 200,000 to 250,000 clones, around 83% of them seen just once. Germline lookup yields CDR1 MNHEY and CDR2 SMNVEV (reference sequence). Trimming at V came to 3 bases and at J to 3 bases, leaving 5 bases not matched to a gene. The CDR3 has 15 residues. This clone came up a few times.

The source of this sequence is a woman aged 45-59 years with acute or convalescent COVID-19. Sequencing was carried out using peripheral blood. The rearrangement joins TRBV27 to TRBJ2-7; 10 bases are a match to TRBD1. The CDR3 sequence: CASSLGQGNFYEQYF. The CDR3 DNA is TGTGCCAGCAGTTTGGGACAGGGGAATTTCTACGAGCAGTACTTC.